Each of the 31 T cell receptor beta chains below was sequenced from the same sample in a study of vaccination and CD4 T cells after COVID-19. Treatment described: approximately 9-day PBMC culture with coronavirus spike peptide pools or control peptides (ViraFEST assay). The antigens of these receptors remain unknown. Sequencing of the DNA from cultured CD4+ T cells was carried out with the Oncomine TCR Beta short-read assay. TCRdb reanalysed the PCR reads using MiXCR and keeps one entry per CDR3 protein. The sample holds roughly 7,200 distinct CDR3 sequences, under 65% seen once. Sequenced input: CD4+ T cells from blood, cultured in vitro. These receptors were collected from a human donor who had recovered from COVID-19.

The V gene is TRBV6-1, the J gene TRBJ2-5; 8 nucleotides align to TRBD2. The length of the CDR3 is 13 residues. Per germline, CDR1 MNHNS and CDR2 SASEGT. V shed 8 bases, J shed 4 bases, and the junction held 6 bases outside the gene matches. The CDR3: CASRGLVIETQYF. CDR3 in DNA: TGTGCCAGCCGGGGACTAGTAATAGAGACCCAGTACTTC.

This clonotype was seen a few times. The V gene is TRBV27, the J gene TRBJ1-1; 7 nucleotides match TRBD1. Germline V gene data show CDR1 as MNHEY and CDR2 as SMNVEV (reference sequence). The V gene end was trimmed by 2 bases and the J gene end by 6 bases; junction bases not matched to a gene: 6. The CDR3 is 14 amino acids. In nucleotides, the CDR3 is TGTGCCAGCAGTTTAGAAGAGGGGGCGGCTGAAGCTTTCTTT. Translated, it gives CASSLEEGAAEAFF.

The CDR3 bases are TGTGCCAGCAGTTCCACTAGCCCCAATGAGCAGTTCTTC. This gives the protein CASSSTSPNEQFF. The V call is TRBV6-5, the J call TRBJ2-1, with a possible D match to TRBD2 (6 bases). This CDR3 region has 13 residues. V was pared by 4 bases and J by 6 bases, with 10 bases between. Germline V gene lookup returns CDR1 MNHEY and CDR2 SVGAGI.

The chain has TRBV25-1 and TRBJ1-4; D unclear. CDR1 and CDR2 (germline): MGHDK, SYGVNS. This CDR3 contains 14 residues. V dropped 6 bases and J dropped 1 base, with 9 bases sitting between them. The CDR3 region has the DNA TGTGCCAGCAGGCCCTTCGGAACTAATGAAAAACTGTTTTTT. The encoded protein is CASRPFGTNEKLFF.

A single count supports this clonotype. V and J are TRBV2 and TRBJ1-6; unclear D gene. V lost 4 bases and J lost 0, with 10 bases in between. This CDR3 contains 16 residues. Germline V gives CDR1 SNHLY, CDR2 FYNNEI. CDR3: CASSGEESSYNSPLHF. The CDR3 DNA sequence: TGTGCCAGCAGTGGAGAGGAGAGCTCCTATAATTCACCCCTCCACTTT.

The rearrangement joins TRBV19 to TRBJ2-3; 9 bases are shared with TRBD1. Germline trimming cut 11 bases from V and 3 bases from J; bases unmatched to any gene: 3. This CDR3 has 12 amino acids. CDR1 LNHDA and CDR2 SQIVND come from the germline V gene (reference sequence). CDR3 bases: TGTGCCTCGGGGACAGGGACAGATACGCAGTATTTT. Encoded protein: CASGTGTDTQYF.

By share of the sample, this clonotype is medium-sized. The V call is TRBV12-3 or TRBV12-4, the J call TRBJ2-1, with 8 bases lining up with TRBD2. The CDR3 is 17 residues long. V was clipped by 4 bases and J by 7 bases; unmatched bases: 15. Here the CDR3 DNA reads TGTGCCAGCAGTTCCGTGAGAGCGGGAGTTCGCGTTAATGAGCAGTTCTTC. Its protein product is CASSSVRAGVRVNEQFF.

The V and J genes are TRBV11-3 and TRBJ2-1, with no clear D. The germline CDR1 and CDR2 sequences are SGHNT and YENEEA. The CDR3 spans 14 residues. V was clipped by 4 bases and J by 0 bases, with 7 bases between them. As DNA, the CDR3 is TGTGCCAGCAGCTCTGATAGCTCCTACAATGAGCAGTTCTTC. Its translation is CASSSDSSYNEQFF.

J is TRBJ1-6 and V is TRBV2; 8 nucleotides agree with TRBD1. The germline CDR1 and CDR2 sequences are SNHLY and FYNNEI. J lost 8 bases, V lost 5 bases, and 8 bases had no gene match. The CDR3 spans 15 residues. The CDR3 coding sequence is TGTGCCAGCAGTACCCAGGGGGCGCGTGATTCACCCCTCCACTTT. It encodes CASSTQGARDSPLHF.

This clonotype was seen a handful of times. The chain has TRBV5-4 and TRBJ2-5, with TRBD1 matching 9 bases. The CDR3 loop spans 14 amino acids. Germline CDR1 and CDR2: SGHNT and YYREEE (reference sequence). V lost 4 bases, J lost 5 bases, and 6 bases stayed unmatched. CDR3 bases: TGTGCCAGCAGCCTAACAGGGGGCGACGAGACCCAGTACTTC. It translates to CASSLTGGDETQYF.

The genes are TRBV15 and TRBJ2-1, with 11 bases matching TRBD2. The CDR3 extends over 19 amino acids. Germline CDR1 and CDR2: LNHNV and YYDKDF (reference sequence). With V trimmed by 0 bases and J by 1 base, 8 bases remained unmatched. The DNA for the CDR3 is TGTGCCACCAGCAGAGATTCGAGTAGCGGGAGGGTATCCTACAATGAGCAGTTCTTC. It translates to CATSRDSSSGRVSYNEQFF.

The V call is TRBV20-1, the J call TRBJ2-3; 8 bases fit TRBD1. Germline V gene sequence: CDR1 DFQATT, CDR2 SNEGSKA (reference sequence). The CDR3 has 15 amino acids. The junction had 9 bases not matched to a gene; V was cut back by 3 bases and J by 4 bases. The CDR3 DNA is TGCAGTGCTAGTACGGGACAGGTTACCGCAGATACGCAGTATTTT. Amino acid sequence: CSASTGQVTADTQYF.

The CDR3 protein is CASSTGQEGQPQHF. The DNA of the CDR3 is TGTGCCAGCTCAACGGGACAGGAAGGACAGCCCCAGCATTTT. The gene calls are TRBV18 and TRBJ1-5; 8 bases match TRBD1. V was pared by 5 bases and J by 7 bases, with 7 bases of the junction left unmatched. The germline CDR1 and CDR2 sequences are KGHSH and LQKENI. This CDR3 has 14 residues.

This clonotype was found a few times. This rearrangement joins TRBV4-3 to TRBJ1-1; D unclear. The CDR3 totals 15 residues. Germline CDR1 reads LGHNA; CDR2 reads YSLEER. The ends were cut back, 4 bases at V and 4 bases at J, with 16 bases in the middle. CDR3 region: CASSLQTAAVTEAFF. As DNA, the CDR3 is TGCGCCAGCAGCCTCCAAACAGCGGCGGTCACTGAAGCTTTCTTT.

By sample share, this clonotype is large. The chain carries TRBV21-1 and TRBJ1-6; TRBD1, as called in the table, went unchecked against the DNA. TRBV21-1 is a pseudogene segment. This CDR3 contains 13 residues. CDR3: CAIPGQRGSPLHF. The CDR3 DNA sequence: TGTGCCATCCCGGGACAGAGGGGTTCACCCCTCCACTTT.

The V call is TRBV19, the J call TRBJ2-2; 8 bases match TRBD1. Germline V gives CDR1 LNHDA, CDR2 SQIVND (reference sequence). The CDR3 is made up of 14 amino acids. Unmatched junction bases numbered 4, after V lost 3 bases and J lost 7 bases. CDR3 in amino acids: CASSIQGAGGELFF. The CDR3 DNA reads TGTGCCAGTAGTATCCAGGGGGCTGGCGGGGAGCTGTTTTTT.

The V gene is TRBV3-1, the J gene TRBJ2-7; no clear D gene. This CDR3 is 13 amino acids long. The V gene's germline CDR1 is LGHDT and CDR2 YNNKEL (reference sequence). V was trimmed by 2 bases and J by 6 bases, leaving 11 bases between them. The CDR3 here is CASSQSAYGEQYF. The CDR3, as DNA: TGTGCCAGCAGCCAATCGGCTTACGGCGAGCAGTACTTC.

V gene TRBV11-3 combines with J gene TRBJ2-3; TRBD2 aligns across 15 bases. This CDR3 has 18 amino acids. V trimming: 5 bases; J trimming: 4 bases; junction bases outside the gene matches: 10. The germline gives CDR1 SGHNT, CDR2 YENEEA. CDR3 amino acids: CASSLGLAGGDSADTQYF. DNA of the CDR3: TGTGCCAGCAGCCTAGGACTAGCGGGGGGGGATTCCGCAGATACGCAGTATTTT.

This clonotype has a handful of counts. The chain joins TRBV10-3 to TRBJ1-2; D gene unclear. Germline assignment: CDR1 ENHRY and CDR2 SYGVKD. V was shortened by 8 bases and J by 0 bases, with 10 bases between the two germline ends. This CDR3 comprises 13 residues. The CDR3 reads CAIVRGANYGYTF. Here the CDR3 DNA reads TGTGCCATCGTGAGAGGAGCTAACTATGGCTACACCTTC.

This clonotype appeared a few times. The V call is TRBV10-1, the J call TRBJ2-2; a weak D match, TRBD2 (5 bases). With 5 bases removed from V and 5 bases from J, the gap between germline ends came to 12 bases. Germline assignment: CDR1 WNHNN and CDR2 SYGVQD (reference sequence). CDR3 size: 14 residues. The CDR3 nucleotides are TGCGCCAGCAGTCAGCATGGGGAGACCGGGGAGCTGTTTTTT. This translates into CASSQHGETGELFF.

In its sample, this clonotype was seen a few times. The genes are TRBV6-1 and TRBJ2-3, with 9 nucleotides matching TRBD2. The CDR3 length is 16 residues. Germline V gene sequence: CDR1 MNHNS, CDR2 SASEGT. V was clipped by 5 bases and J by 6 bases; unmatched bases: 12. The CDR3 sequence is CASSHLAGPTGDTQYF. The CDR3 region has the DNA TGTGCCAGCAGTCACCTAGCGGGGCCTACGGGGGATACGCAGTATTTT.

The CDR3 nucleotides read TGTGCCAGCACCCAGGGTGGGGGCGGGGAATGGCTACGTTCTGGCTACACCTTC. Protein sequence: CASTQGGGGEWLRSGYTF. The V gene is TRBV6-1, the J gene TRBJ1-2; tentative D call: TRBD1 (6 bases). Germline values: CDR1 MNHNS, CDR2 SASEGT. Trimming left V 7 bases short and J 7 bases short, with 31 bases between. There are 18 residues in the CDR3.

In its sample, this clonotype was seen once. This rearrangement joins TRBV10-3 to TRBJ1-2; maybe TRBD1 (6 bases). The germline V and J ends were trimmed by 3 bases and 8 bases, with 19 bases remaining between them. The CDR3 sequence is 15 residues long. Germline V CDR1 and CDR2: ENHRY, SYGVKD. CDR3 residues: CAISEERGGILGYTF. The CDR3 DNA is TGTGCCATCAGTGAAGAAAGGGGGGGAATTTTGGGCTACACCTTC.

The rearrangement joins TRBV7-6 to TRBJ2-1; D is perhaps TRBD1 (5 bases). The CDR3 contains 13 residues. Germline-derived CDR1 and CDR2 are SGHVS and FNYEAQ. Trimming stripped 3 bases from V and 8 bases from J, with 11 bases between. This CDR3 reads CASSFQGFDEQFF. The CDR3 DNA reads TGTGCCAGCAGCTTTCAGGGTTTCGATGAGCAGTTCTTC.

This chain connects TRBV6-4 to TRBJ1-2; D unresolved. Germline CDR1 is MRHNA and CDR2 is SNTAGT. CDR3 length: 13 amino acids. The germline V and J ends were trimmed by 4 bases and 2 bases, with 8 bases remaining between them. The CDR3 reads CASSGGPNYGYTF. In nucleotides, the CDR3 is TGTGCCAGCAGTGGAGGTCCGAACTATGGCTACACCTTC.

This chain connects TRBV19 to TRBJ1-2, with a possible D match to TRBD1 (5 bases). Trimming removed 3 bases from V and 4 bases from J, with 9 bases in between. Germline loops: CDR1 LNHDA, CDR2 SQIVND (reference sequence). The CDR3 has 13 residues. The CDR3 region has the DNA TGTGCCAGTAGTATGGGACCCAGCTATGGCTACACCTTC. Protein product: CASSMGPSYGYTF. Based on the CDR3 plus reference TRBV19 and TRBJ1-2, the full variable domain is DGGITQSPKYLFRKEGQNVTLSCEQNLNHDAMYWYRQDPGQGLRLIYYSQIVNDFQKGDIAEGYSVSREKKESFPLTVTSAQKNPTAFYLCASSMGPSYGYTFGSGTRLTVV.

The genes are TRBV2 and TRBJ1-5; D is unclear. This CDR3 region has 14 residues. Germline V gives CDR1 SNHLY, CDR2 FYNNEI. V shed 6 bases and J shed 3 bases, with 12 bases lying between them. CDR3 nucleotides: TGTGCCAGCAGGGGAGGAGCAATCAATCAGCCCCAGCATTTT. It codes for CASRGGAINQPQHF.

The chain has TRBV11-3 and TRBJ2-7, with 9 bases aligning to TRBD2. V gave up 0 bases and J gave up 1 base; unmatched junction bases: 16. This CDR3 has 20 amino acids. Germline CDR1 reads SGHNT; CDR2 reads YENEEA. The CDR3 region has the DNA TGTGCCAGCAGCTTAGAGCCTAGCGGGGTCCCTCGATACCTTTCCTACGAGCAGTACTTC. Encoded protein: CASSLEPSGVPRYLSYEQYF.

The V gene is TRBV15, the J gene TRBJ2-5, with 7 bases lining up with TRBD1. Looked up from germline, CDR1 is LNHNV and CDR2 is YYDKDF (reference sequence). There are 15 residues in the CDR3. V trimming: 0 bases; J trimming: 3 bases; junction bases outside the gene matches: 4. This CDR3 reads CATSRDYGTEETQYF. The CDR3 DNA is TGTGCCACCAGCAGAGATTACGGGACAGAAGAGACCCAGTACTTC.

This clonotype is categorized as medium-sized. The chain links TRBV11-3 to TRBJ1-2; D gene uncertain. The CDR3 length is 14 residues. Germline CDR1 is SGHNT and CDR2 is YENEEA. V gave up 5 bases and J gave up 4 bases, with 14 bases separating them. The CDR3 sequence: CASSRTGRLYGYTF. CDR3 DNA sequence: TGTGCCAGCAGCCGGACCGGCCGCCTCTATGGCTACACCTTC.

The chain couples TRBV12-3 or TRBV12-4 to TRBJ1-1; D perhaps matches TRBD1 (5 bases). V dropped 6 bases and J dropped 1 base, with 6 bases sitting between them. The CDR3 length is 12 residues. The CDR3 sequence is CASRDRNTEAFF. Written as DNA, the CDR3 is TGTGCCAGCAGAGACAGGAACACTGAAGCTTTCTTT.